This T cell receptor (beta chain) was identified during a study of T cell responses to AZD1222 COVID-19 vaccine (dated by TCRdb to the early 2020s). About the full investigation: TCR sequencing was performed for approximately 240 trial participants, of whom about 200 were given two doses of AZD1222 and around 25 were given two doses of MenACWY control vaccine. Trial participants were enrolled into age subgroups of 18-55, 56-69 and 70-plus years, which contained around 140, 26 and 57 TCR-sequenced participants, respectively.

The CDR3 measures 16 amino acids from cysteine to phenylalanine. The kept DNA is CDR3 alone, 48 bases in frame from the first base. V loses 3 bases, J loses 2 bases, and the germline ends lie 17 bases apart. CDR1 and CDR2 (MNHNS, SASEGT) derive from the germline V gene. Regarding this clone: No cognate antigen has been identified for it. No qualities accompany the bases; no much larger clone lies one base away.

Summary of the overall study and its limitations: A significant rise in spike-specific TCR breadth and depth was observed after two AZD1222 doses relative to day 0 and relative to MenACWY recipients. Participants were mostly white British, with more females than males. The authors suggested clonal diversity may have been underestimated. Nearly half of unique spike-specific TCRs reportedly recognized epitopes outside regions mutated in the B.1.351 and B.1.1.7 variants. CD4 TCRs associated with the vaccine covered the entire spike protein, and the dominant responses were in regions 160-218 and 743-854. Conclusions about previously exposed vaccinees were limited because only six or seven AZD1222 recipients were SARS-CoV-2 seropositive at baseline. The 56-69-year group was small, and its depth increase did not reach significance, likely because of low power. No day 14 peak-response samples were available, so repertoires were characterized only after the peak T cell response.

The CDR3 regions of human TCRbeta chains were subjected to immunosequencing. Per the authors' processing: Repertoire TCRs were checked for matches against a reference library of SARS-CoV-2-specific TCRs that had been generated using the MIRA antigen-specificity platform. Breadth was defined as the fraction of unique TCRs that were SARS-CoV-2-associated, and depth was defined as the fraction of total T cells that were SARS-CoV-2-associated. Using the MIRA data, each spike-specific TCR was mapped to the spike region that the TCR reacts to and placed in a CD4 or CD8 class. Log10-transformed breadth and depth values were compared by one-way ANOVA with Sidak's multiple comparisons tests. TCRdb retrieved this table from immuneACCESS and kept in-frame rearrangements only. Not all clones are present; in checked studies, unresolved V genes account for under half, and no reason is known for the remainder. Clone size and the V and J calls come from that table; the DNA yielded D and trimming. The sample records approximately 140,000 clones, roughly nine tenths of which are singletons. The top ten clones comprise less than 9.5% of the sample.

Sample time point, as interpreted from the label and publication: about 28 days (+/-7) after the second vaccine dose. AZD1222 recipients with second doses at about 4 weeks or about 12 weeks were pooled, because spike-specific TCR depth and breadth did not differ between schedules. Vaccinee samples were obtained from the UK trials COV001 and COV002, which included a single-blind randomized controlled phase 2/3 trial of AZD1222 (ChAdOx1 nCoV-19) in healthy adults. Trial participant PBMC samples were collected at day 0 and day 28 after the second dose for TCRbeta chain sequencing. The sequence joins TRBV6-1 to TRBJ2-7; the D gene is possibly TRBD1, with 6 bases matching. The TCR originated in an adult who received the AZD1222 COVID-19 vaccine. The source was peripheral blood, collected 28 days after the second AZD1222 dose. The DNA is as follows: TGTGCCAGCAGTGATTGGGGGCTGCAAGACCCCTACGAGCAGTACTTC. Its protein product is CASSDWGLQDPYEQYF.